This T cell receptor (beta chain) was documented in a study of blood T cells in healthy people across ages. General observations from the study: Diversity estimates drawn from one million T cells were deemed underestimates. Changes in expanded clonotypes were possibly confounded, as the CMV status of donors was unknown. TCR beta diversity tracked closely with naive T cell percentage. It was the long-lived donors that had more naive CD4+ cells and higher diversity than aged donors.

The CDR3 is 14 residues long. Germline V gives CDR1 SGHVS, CDR2 FQNEAQ. Trimming stripped 1 base from V and 3 bases from J, with 9 bases between. This clonotype came up a few times. Its antigen is unidentified. Next came a second PCR, run for about 6 to 11 cycles, which used a sample-barcoded 5' primer along with a J-beta primer mix. TCRdb called the 5' RACE reads again in MiXCR, with one record for every CDR3 protein. The table has roughly 700,000 distinct CDR3 sequences, roughly 49% seen once. The specimen sequenced was blood. The rearrangement links TRBV7-8 to TRBJ2-5; D remains ambiguous. This sequence originates from a woman in her sixties or seventies in good health. The DNA of the CDR3 is TGTGCCAGCAGCTTAGTCTCTTCTGAAGAGACCCAGTACTTC. This sequence encodes CASSLVSSEETQYF.